At least ten counts were recorded for the clone carrying this TCR beta chain. The CDR3 extends over 16 amino acids. Germline values: CDR1 DFQATT, CDR2 SNEGSKA (reference sequence). The trim removed 3 bases at V and 4 bases at J, leaving 11 bases unmatched. TCRdb re-analyzed the PCR reads through MiXCR. Among tens of thousands of clones listed, approximately 12% were seen once. The data stem from a study of metastatic and nonmetastatic thyroid tumors. At the level of the study: A comparison of repertoires was made across blood and tumor or nodule tissue from malignant and benign thyroid patients.

Nobody among the patients had been given any treatment before thyroid surgery. V gene TRBV20-1 combines with J gene TRBJ2-3; 9 bases are a match to TRBD2. Material for sequencing was blood. This sequence was found in a female donor with papillary thyroid cancer or a benign thyroid nodule (not recorded which). Some clones in this sample may be carry-over from other donors' samples. Written as DNA, the CDR3 is TGCAGTGCTAGGGTTAGTAGCGGGGGAATCGCAGATACGCAGTATTTT. It encodes CSARVSSGGIADTQYF.